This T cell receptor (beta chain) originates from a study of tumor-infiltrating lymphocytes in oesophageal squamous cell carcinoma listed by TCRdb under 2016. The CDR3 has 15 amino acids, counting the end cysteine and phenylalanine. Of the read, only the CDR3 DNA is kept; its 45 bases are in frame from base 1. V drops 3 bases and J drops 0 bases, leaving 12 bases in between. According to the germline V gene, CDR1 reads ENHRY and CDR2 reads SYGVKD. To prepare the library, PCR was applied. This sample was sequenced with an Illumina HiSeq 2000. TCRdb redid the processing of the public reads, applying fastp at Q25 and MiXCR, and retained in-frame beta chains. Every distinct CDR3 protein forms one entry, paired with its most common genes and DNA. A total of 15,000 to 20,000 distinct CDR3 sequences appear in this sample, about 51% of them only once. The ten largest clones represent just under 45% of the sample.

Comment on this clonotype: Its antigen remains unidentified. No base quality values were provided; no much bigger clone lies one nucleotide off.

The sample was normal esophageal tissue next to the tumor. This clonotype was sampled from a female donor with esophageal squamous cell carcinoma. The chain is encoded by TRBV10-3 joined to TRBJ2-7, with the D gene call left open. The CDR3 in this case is CAISDPGRSSYEQYF. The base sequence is TGTGCCATCAGTGACCCCGGACGGTCCTCCTACGAGCAGTACTTC.